In its sample, the clone carrying this T cell receptor beta chain was seen many times. Template switching introduced a universal primer site, and the cDNA bore unique molecular identifiers. TCRdb reprocessed the 5' RACE reads via MiXCR and lists one record per CDR3 protein. The sample has about 240,000 distinct CDR3 sequences, more than 9% seen once; the top ten hold 8% to 10%. V was pared by 2 bases and J by 0 bases, with 8 bases between. Germline V gene lookup returns CDR1 SGHTA and CDR2 FQGNSA. This CDR3 spans 14 amino acids. This record comes from a study of identical twins. The V and J genes are TRBV7-2 and TRBJ2-7; no clear D gene. Specimen: memory T cells sorted from blood. This sequence originates from a man aged 45 to 65 in good health. CDR3 sequence: CASSLNHGSYEQYF. The CDR3 DNA reads TGTGCCAGCAGCTTAAATCATGGCTCCTACGAGCAGTACTTC.